The 9 T cell receptor beta chains listed next were all sequenced from one sample in a study of cytomegalovirus exposure and HLA in healthy donors. Primers for the PCR totalled 60 Vbeta and 13 Jbeta. Profiling relied on immunoSEQ multiplex PCR, and the TCRdb table lists in-frame clones only, not all of them. This table holds under 200,000 clones, around four fifths found once. Specimen: PBMCs. The receptors shown here come from a male donor in good health and CMV-seropositive.

In its sample, this clone was seen once. This chain joins TRBV30 and TRBJ2-3; 14 bases map to TRBD2. Germline V gene sequence: CDR1 GTSNPN, CDR2 SVGIG (reference sequence). CDR3 length: 14 residues. J gave up 6 bases and V 5 bases, and 4 bases lay outside the gene matches. The CDR3 DNA reads as TGTGCCTGGGGACTAGCGGGGGGCGGCGATACGCAGTATTTT. It codes for CAWGLAGGGDTQYF.

The V and J genes are TRBV4-1 and TRBJ1-5, with D possibly TRBD1 on 6 matching bases. The CDR3 is 16 amino acids. CDR1 is MGHRA and CDR2 is YSYEKL in the germline V gene. Trimming took off 1 base at V and 0 bases at J, with 10 bases between the two ends. The CDR3 reads CASSQVQDSSNQPQHF. The CDR3 coding sequence is TGCGCCAGCAGCCAAGTTCAGGACAGTAGCAATCAGCCCCAGCATTTT.

The chain combines TRBV15 with TRBJ2-7, with a weak D call TRBD2 (6 bases). The CDR3 runs 13 residues. CDR1 and CDR2 (germline): LNHNV, YYDKDF (reference sequence). The V and J ends lost 3 bases and 2 bases respectively, with 8 bases between them. The CDR3 DNA reads TGTGCCACCAGCAGGGAGGGAACCTACGAGCAGTACTTC. Its protein product is CATSREGTYEQYF.

This clone has a single count. The V gene is TRBV30, the J gene TRBJ1-5, with 8 bases identical to TRBD1. Germline CDR1 reads GTSNPN; CDR2 reads SVGIG (reference sequence). The CDR3 runs to 18 residues. V lost 0 bases and J lost 6; bases outside the gene matches: 16. The CDR3 loop is CAWSVRVPGGIFGQPQHF. The CDR3 bases are TGTGCCTGGAGTGTAAGGGTGCCAGGGGGCATCTTCGGTCAGCCCCAGCATTTT. The whole variable domain, filled in from reference TRBV30 and TRBJ1-5, reads SQTIHQWPATLVQPVGSPLSLECTVEGTSNPNLYWYRQAAGRGLQLLFYSVGIGQISSEVPQNLSASRPQDRQFILSSKKLLLSDSGFYLCAWSVRVPGGIFGQPQHFGDGTRLSIL.

This chain links TRBV10-3 with TRBJ2-2; the D is unclear. The V gene's germline CDR1 is ENHRY and CDR2 SYGVKD. This CDR3 contains 12 residues. The ends were cut back, 4 bases at V and 4 bases at J, with 4 bases in the middle. The CDR3 coding sequence is TGTGCCATCAGTGGGAGCACCGGGGAGCTGTTTTTT. Its translation: CAISGSTGELFF.

The gene calls are TRBV20-1 and TRBJ1-2, with unresolved D. The length of the CDR3 is 11 residues. Trimming took off 6 bases at V and 8 bases at J, with 13 bases between the two ends. Germline CDR1 and CDR2: DFQATT and SNEGSKA (reference sequence). The CDR3 bases are TGCAGTGCGAAGTTCCTCGGGGGCTACACCTTC. Encoded protein: CSAKFLGGYTF.

This chain links TRBV2 with TRBJ2-3, with D perhaps TRBD1 (5 bases). Germline V gives CDR1 SNHLY, CDR2 FYNNEI. The CDR3 runs to 15 residues. Trimming removed 6 bases from V and 4 bases from J, with 17 bases in between. The CDR3 bases are TGTGCCAGCAGGAGCGTGGGGCGCGGTTCAGATACGCAGTATTTT. This translates into CASRSVGRGSDTQYF.

This rearrangement joins TRBV7-9 to TRBJ2-3; maybe TRBD2 (5 bases). V lost 1 base and J lost 0, with 11 bases in between. This CDR3 is built from 16 residues. Germline V gene sequence: CDR1 SEHNR, CDR2 FQNEAQ (reference sequence). The CDR3 loop is CASSLDGETSTDTQYF. The CDR3 DNA sequence: TGTGCCAGCAGCTTAGATGGGGAGACTAGCACAGATACGCAGTATTTT.

The rearrangement links TRBV27 to TRBJ2-3; 11 bases align to TRBD2. Trimming cost V 2 bases and J 2 bases; bases outside gene matches: 15. CDR1 is MNHEY and CDR2 is SMNVEV in the germline V gene (reference sequence). The CDR3 covers 20 residues. CDR3 region: CASSLPPPSGLAEDTDTQYF. The CDR3 nucleotides are TGTGCCAGCAGTTTACCCCCTCCATCGGGACTAGCGGAAGACACAGATACGCAGTATTTT.